The 21 T cell receptor beta chains given below trace back to one sample, sequenced in a study of shared clonotypes between healthy human individuals. Produced via immunoSEQ multiplex PCR; TCRdb's table is partial and in-frame only. The table shows some 980,000 clones, with about three quarters occurring only once. Sequenced: memory CD4+ T cells sorted from blood. Subset indicated: CD45RA-negative fraction. The receptors were sampled from a man between 18 and 35 years old in good health.

In its sample, this clone was seen once. The chain uses TRBV30 and TRBJ2-3, with D perhaps matching TRBD1 or TRBD2 (5 bases each). Per germline, CDR1 GTSNPN and CDR2 SVGIG (reference sequence). The ends were cut back, 4 bases at V and 6 bases at J, with 14 bases in the middle. This CDR3 comprises 13 residues. CDR3 nucleotide sequence: TGTGCCTGGACCAACAAGGGGACGGATACGCAGTATTTT. Amino acid sequence: CAWTNKGTDTQYF.

The chain employs TRBV27 and TRBJ1-5, with D uncertain. Germline V CDR1 and CDR2: MNHEY, SMNVEV (reference sequence). V gave up 6 bases and J gave up 5 bases, with 11 bases separating them. The CDR3 covers 13 residues. The CDR3 sequence is CASSRQEDQPQHF. CDR3 coding DNA: TGTGCCAGCAGCAGACAAGAAGATCAGCCCCAGCATTTT.

CDR3 coding DNA: TGCGCCAGCAGCTCCAGAACAGGCCCATCAGAAGCTTTCTTT. The encoded protein is CASSSRTGPSEAFF. V gene TRBV5-1 combines with J gene TRBJ1-1; possibly TRBD1 for D (5 bases). Germline lookup yields CDR1 SGHRS and CDR2 YFSETQ. V was cut by 3 bases and J by 8 bases, with 17 bases left in between. CDR3 length equals 14 residues.

The chain couples TRBV19 to TRBJ1-3; no clear D gene. V lost 6 bases, J lost 3 bases, and 12 bases lay in between. Germline CDR1 LNHDA, CDR2 SQIVND (reference sequence). The CDR3 is 14 residues long. In nucleotides, the CDR3 is TGTGCCAGTAGCACAAGGGAGTTTGGAAACACCATATATTTT. Residues: CASSTREFGNTIYF.

The chain has TRBV11-2 and TRBJ1-1; no firm D call. The CDR3 runs 16 residues. CDR1 and CDR2 (germline): SGHAT, FQNNGV. Trimming removed 1 base at V and 2 bases at J, with 14 bases between. CDR3 coding DNA: TGTGCCAGCAGCTTAGTATCTGGGGTTACAAACACTGAAGCTTTCTTT. Protein sequence: CASSLVSGVTNTEAFF.

This clone has a single count. This chain joins TRBV9 and TRBJ2-5; D is possibly TRBD2 (6 bases). CDR1 and CDR2 from the germline V gene are SGDLS and YYNGEE. The CDR3 totals 16 residues. Trimming pared 0 bases from V and 1 base from J, leaving 13 bases between. CDR3 sequence: CASSVVPRGGQETQYF. In nucleotides, the CDR3 is TGTGCCAGCAGCGTAGTCCCAAGGGGAGGCCAAGAGACCCAGTACTTC. The full variable domain, rest sourced from reference TRBV9 and TRBJ2-5, is DSGVTQTPKHLITATGQRVTLRCSPRSGDLSVYWYQQSLDQGLQFLIQYYNGEERAKGNILERFSAQQFPDLHSELNLSSLELGDSALYFCASSVVPRGGQETQYFGPGTRLLVL.

Here the CDR3 reads CSVNPMNYQETQYF. The CDR3 region has the DNA TGCAGCGTCAATCCGATGAACTACCAAGAGACCCAGTACTTC. The chain has TRBV29-1 and TRBJ2-5; D remains ambiguous. CDR1 and CDR2 (germline): SQVTM, ANQGSEA. V shed 6 bases and J shed 0 bases, with 14 bases lying between them. This CDR3 is built from 14 residues.

The rearrangement uses TRBV6-4 and TRBJ1-2; maybe TRBD1 (6 bases). The CDR3 is made up of 17 amino acids. Trimming cost V 0 bases and J 7 bases, with 21 bases left between them. Germline V CDR1 and CDR2: MRHNA, SNTAGT. The CDR3 DNA sequence: TGTGCCAGCAGTGACTCCGTGGGGGCCCCAGAAAGGGGTGGCTACACCTTC. Translated, it gives CASSDSVGAPERGGYTF.

Only a few counts were recorded for this clone. CDR3 protein: CASSPDRGQIYEQYF. The CDR3 DNA reads as TGTGCCAGCAGCCCCGACAGGGGGCAGATCTACGAGCAGTACTTC. This chain joins TRBV7-2 and TRBJ2-7; 10 bases line up with TRBD1. The CDR3 totals 15 residues. From germline, CDR1 is SGHTA and CDR2 FQGNSA. V lost 5 bases to trimming and J lost 3 bases; unmatched junction nucleotides: 7.

The chain carries TRBV7-8 and TRBJ2-3; perhaps D is TRBD1 or TRBD2 (7 bases each). The germline V gene has CDR1 SGHVS and CDR2 FQNEAQ. This CDR3 is 16 amino acids long. Trimming pared 5 bases from V and 3 bases from J, leaving 18 bases between. CDR3 loop: CASSPTQGGVTDTQYF. CDR3 DNA: TGTGCCAGCAGCCCAACCCAGGGGGGGGTGACAGATACGCAGTATTTT. Drawing the rest from reference TRBV7-8 and TRBJ2-3, the complete variable domain is GAGVSQSPRYKVAKRGQDVALRCDPISGHVSLFWYQQALGQGPEFLTYFQNEAQLDKSGLPSDRFFAERPEGSVSTLKIQRTQQEDSAVYLCASSPTQGGVTDTQYFGPGTRLTVL.

The chain joins TRBV6-1 to TRBJ1-2, with a tentative D call TRBD1 (6 bases). V was pared by 6 bases and J by 3 bases, with 17 bases between. The CDR3 is 15 residues long. Germline loops: CDR1 MNHNS, CDR2 SASEGT. The CDR3 bases are TGTGCCAGCAGGGGTGATGGACAGCCATACTATGGCTACACCTTC. This sequence encodes CASRGDGQPYYGYTF.

The gene calls are TRBV19 and TRBJ2-2, with TRBD1 identical over 9 bases. This CDR3 is 18 amino acids long. With V trimmed by 1 base and J by 1 base, 7 bases remained unmatched. CDR1 and CDR2 from the germline V gene are LNHDA and SQIVND (reference sequence). CDR3 in amino acids: CASSIVYRDRVNTGELFF. The CDR3 nucleotides are TGTGCCAGTAGTATAGTTTACCGGGACAGGGTGAACACCGGGGAGCTGTTTTTT.

The chain combines TRBV6-1 with TRBJ1-3, with D unclear. The CDR3 is 12 amino acids. The V end was cut by 1 base, the J end by 3 bases, with 1 base between. Germline assignment: CDR1 MNHNS and CDR2 SASEGT. The CDR3 reads CASSEDGNTIYF. CDR3 in DNA: TGTGCCAGCAGTGAAGATGGAAACACCATATATTTT.

The chain employs TRBV6-5 and TRBJ2-1; D is perhaps TRBD2 (6 bases). CDR1 is MNHEY and CDR2 is SVGAGI in the germline V gene. There are 14 residues in the CDR3. V was trimmed by 5 bases and J by 15 bases, leaving 23 bases between them. The DNA for the CDR3 is TGTGCCAGCAGTCAGGCGGGGCGGGGTTCGGTTCGGTTCTTC. Residues: CASSQAGRGSVRFF.

Regarding this clone: The sample has other DNA sequences that encode this CDR3 too. CDR3 region: CATSRVAGGGTDTQYF. The CDR3 coding sequence is TGTGCCACCAGCAGAGTCGCGGGGGGCGGCACAGATACGCAGTATTTT. The chain is built from TRBV15 and TRBJ2-3; 8 bases align to TRBD2. Germline V lookup: CDR1 LNHNV, CDR2 YYDKDF (reference sequence). This CDR3 spans 16 amino acids. The V gene end was trimmed by 1 base and the J gene end by 1 base; junction bases not matched to a gene: 4.

The genes are TRBV5-1 and TRBJ1-6; D unclear. V lost 1 base to trimming and J lost 0 bases, with 11 bases between them. Germline V lookup: CDR1 SGHRS, CDR2 YFSETQ. The CDR3 is 17 residues long. CDR3 bases: TGCGCCAGCAGCTTGCGGTCGGGGAGCTCCTATAATTCACCCCTCCACTTT. As protein: CASSLRSGSSYNSPLHF.

This chain joins TRBV28 and TRBJ1-2; D remains ambiguous. The germline V gene encodes CDR1 MDHEN and CDR2 SYDVKM. The CDR3 sequence is 14 residues long. Trimming stripped 3 bases from V and 1 base from J, with 9 bases between. The CDR3 region has the DNA TGTGCCAGCAGTTTTGCGGGGTTTAACTATGGCTACACCTTC. Translated: CASSFAGFNYGYTF.

This rearrangement joins TRBV5-1 to TRBJ2-5; TRBD2 matches 9 bases. This CDR3 has 16 residues. The germline gives CDR1 SGHRS, CDR2 YFSETQ. V lost 2 bases and J lost 5; bases outside the gene matches: 10. This CDR3 reads CASSLQRGGTSETQYF. DNA for the CDR3: TGCGCCAGCAGCTTACAACGCGGGGGGACTAGCGAGACCCAGTACTTC. The variable domain in full, completed from reference TRBV5-1 and TRBJ2-5, reads KAGVTQTPRYLIKTRGQQVTLSCSPISGHRSVSWYQQTPGQGLQFLFEYFSETQRNKGNFPGRFSGRQFSNSRSEMNVSTLELGDSALYLCASSLQRGGTSETQYFGPGTRLLVL.

In this sample, this clone turned up many times. The rearrangement uses TRBV5-6 and TRBJ1-3; no firm D call. The CDR3 runs 12 residues. The germline V gene has CDR1 SGHDT and CDR2 YYEEEE. The germline V and J ends were trimmed by 4 bases and 3 bases, with 5 bases remaining between them. The chain's CDR3 is CASSGNGNTIYF. In nucleotides, the CDR3 is TGTGCCAGCAGCGGGAATGGAAACACCATATATTTT.

This clone was observed a handful of times. The V and J genes are TRBV5-6 and TRBJ2-5; 11 nucleotides match TRBD2. The CDR3 length is 16 residues. CDR1 is SGHDT and CDR2 is YYEEEE in the germline V gene. V shed 2 bases and J 4 bases; nucleotides not matched to a gene: 7. CDR3 protein: CASSLTGTSGIETQYF. The CDR3 DNA reads TGTGCCAGCAGCTTAACCGGGACTAGCGGAATAGAGACCCAGTACTTC. Combining the CDR3 with reference TRBV5-6 and TRBJ2-5 gives the whole variable domain DAGVTQSPTHLIKTRGQQVTLRCSPKSGHDTVSWYQQALGQGPQFIFQYYEEEERQRGNFPDRFSGHQFPNYSSELNVNALLLGDSALYLCASSLTGTSGIETQYFGPGTRLLVL.

This clone was seen a few times. The V call is TRBV7-2, the J call TRBJ1-1; 10 positions match TRBD1. The germline V gene encodes CDR1 SGHTA and CDR2 FQGNSA. The CDR3 runs 14 residues. Trimming removed 4 bases from V and 8 bases from J; junction bases left unmatched: 7. CDR3 loop: CASSWGRQGAEAFF. For the CDR3, the DNA is TGTGCCAGCAGCTGGGGCCGACAGGGGGCCGAAGCTTTCTTT.